The entry that follows covers one TCR beta chain sequence. Generated by immunoSEQ multiplex PCR, the TCRdb table keeps only in-frame clones and is missing some. The sample lists 90,000 to 110,000 clones, roughly 76% occurring once. This record belongs to a study of blood T cell repertoires in COVID-19. On the study more broadly: Acute and convalescent COVID-19 specimens originated in the United States, Italy and Spain.

This clonotype originated in a woman aged 70-85 years with acute or convalescent COVID-19. What was sequenced was peripheral blood.

This CDR3 reads CSAGTGSYEQYF. The DNA for the CDR3 is TGCAGCGCCGGGACAGGGTCCTACGAGCAGTACTTC. The chain has TRBV29-1 and TRBJ2-7, with 9 bases matching TRBD1. CDR1 and CDR2 from the germline V gene are SQVTM and ANQGSEA. There are 12 residues in the CDR3. The trim removed 7 bases at V and 1 base at J, leaving 2 bases unmatched.